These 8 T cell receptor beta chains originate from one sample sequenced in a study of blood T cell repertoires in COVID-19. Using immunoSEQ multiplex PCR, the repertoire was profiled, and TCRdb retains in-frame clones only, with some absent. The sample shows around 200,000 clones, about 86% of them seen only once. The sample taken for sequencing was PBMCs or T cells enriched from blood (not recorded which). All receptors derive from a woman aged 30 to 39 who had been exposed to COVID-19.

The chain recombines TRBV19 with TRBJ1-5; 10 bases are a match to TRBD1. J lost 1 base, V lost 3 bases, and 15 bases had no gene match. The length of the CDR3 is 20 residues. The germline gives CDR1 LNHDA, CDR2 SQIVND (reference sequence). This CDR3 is CASSIYPLTGGATSNQPQHF. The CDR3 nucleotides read TGTGCCAGTAGTATCTACCCCTTGACAGGGGGCGCGACAAGCAATCAGCCCCAGCATTTT.

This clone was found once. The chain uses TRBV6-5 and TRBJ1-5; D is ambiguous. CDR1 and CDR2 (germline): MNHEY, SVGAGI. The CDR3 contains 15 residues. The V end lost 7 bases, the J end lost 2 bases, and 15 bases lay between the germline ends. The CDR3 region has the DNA TGTGCCAGCACTCCGGACTCTCCGGGCAATCAGCCCCAGCATTTT. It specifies CASTPDSPGNQPQHF.

CDR3 bases: TGTGCCAGCAGCCAGGGTGGCGCAGATACGCAGTATTTT. It is translated as CASSQGGADTQYF. This chain links TRBV7-9 with TRBJ2-3; tentative D call: TRBD1 (5 bases). The germline V and J ends were trimmed by 5 bases and 4 bases, with 10 bases remaining between them. CDR3 length equals 13 residues. CDR1 is SEHNR and CDR2 is FQNEAQ in the germline V gene (reference sequence). The full variable domain, rest sourced from reference TRBV7-9 and TRBJ2-3, is DTGVSQNPRHKITKRGQNVTFRCDPISEHNRLYWYRQTLGQGPEFLTYFQNEAQLEKSRLLSDRFSAERPKGSFSTLEIQRTEQGDSAMYLCASSQGGADTQYFGPGTRLTVL.

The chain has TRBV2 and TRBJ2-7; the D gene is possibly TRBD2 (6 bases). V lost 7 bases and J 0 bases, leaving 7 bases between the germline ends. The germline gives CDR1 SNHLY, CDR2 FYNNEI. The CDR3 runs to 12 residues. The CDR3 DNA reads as TGTGCCAGCAAGCGGGCCTCCTACGAGCAGTACTTC. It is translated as CASKRASYEQYF.

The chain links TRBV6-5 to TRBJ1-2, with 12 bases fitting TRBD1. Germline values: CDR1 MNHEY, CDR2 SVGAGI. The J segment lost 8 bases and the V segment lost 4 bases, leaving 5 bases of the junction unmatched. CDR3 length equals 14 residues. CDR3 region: CASSSGTGGGGYTF. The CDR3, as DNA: TGTGCCAGCAGTTCCGGGACAGGGGGCGGCGGCTACACCTTC.

The CDR3, as DNA: TGTGCCAGCAGTCGACTAGCGGGGGGGCCGCGGGAGCAGTACTTC. It codes for CASSRLAGGPREQYF. This rearrangement joins TRBV6-2 or TRBV6-3 to TRBJ2-7; 14 positions match TRBD2. With V trimmed by 5 bases and J by 7 bases, 7 bases remained unmatched. Germline V gene sequence: CDR1 MNHEY, CDR2 SVGEGT. The CDR3 is 15 amino acids.

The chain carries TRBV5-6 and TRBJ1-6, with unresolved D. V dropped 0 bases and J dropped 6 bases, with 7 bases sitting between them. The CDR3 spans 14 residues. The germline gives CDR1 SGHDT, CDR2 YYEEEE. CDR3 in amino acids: CASSLGGFNSPLHF. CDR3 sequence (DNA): TGTGCCAGCAGCTTGGGAGGGTTTAATTCACCCCTCCACTTT.

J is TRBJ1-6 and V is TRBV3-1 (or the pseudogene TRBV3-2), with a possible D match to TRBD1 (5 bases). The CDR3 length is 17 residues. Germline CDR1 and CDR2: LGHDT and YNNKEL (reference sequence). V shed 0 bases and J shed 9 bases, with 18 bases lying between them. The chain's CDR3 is CASSQEPRTRAASPLHF. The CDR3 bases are TGTGCCAGCAGCCAAGAACCCCGGACACGGGCGGCTTCACCCCTCCACTTT.